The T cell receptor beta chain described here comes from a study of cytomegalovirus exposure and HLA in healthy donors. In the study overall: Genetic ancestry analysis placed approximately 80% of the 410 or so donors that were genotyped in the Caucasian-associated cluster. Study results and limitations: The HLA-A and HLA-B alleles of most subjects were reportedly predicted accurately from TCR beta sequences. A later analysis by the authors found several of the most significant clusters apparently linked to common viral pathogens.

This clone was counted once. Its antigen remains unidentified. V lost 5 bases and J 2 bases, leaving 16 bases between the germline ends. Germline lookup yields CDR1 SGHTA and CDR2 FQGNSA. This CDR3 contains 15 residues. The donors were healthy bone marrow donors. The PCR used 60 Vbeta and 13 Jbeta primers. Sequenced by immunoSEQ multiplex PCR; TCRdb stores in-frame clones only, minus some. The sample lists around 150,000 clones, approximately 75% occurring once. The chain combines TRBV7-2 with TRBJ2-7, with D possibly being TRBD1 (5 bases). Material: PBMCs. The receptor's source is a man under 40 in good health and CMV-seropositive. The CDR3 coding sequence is TGTGCCAGCAGCCCCCGTGACAGAAAAGCCTACGAGCAGTACTTC. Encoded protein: CASSPRDRKAYEQYF.